This TCR beta chain was documented in a study of tumor-infiltrating lymphocytes in primary liver carcinoma listed by TCRdb under 2017. Describing the broader study: Of the five patients, three men and two women aged 30 to 69 years, four had hepatocellular carcinoma and one had combined HCC and intrahepatic cholangiocarcinoma. Agilent mRNA microarray profiling was performed on the 20 to 25 tumor region samples to relate TCRbeta repertoire diversity to the local molecular phenotype. A total of 35 or so specimens from 5 patients went through TCRbeta repertoire sequencing, namely 25 tumor regions, 5 adjacent noncancerous liver tissues and 5 peripheral blood samples. Technical replicate repertoires showed high reproducibility, with mean shared-clone rates approximately 0.89 and correlation coefficients above 0.95. Samples yielded roughly 3.65 to 7.13 million productive TCRbeta reads; read depth did not differ significantly between tissue types. For each liver tumor, the study sampled five regions along with adjacent normal tissue and blood, and applied TCRbeta repertoire sequencing, expression microarrays and whole-exome sequencing. The five patients had tumors of stage T1-T3 N0M0, with maximum diameters ranging from 4.2 to 10 cm.

A constant-region primer and ProtoScript II reverse transcriptase were used to reverse-transcribe TCRbeta-specific cDNA from around 540 ng total RNA. The TCRbeta libraries were prepared through three rounds of nested multiplex PCR following a slightly modified ARM-PCR procedure. The first two PCR rounds used multiplex TRBV1-TRBV30 forward primers with a Cbeta reverse primer, each for about 10 cycles. A final 25-cycle PCR with Deep VentR polymerase added sample barcodes and Illumina adapters. Before sequencing, amplicons of 200-500 bp were gel-purified using a QIAquick gel extraction kit. The TCRbeta amplicons were sequenced with 250-bp paired-end reads on an Illumina HiSeq 2500. On the study's bioinformatics: Quality trimming of reads was performed with Trimmomatic v0.33, and paired reads were merged with FLASH v1.2.11 so that full CDR3 sequences could be recovered. MiGEC v1.2.1b assigned V, D and J germline segments to the rearranged TCRbeta sequences. Clonotype statistics and Shannon-Wiener diversity indices were calculated with VDJtools v1.0.0. To cut down on sampling bias, every analysis after diversity analysis relied on just the 250 most abundant clonotypes from each sample. TCRdb redid the processing of the public reads, applying fastp at Q25 and MiXCR, and retained in-frame beta chains. Merged by CDR3 protein, the rows form single entries marked with the most common genes and DNA. The V and J calls, along with clone size, are taken from TCRdb and not from the paper's own processing. The sample data list approximately 120,000 distinct CDR3 sequences, and 64% of these were observed just once. The top ten hold 8.4% of the sample.

V is cut by 5 bases and J by 3 bases, and the space between the germline ends is 7 bases. Spanning cysteine to phenylalanine, the CDR3 consists of 12 amino acids. Only the CDR3 DNA stays, 36 bases, in frame from base 1. CDR1 GTSNPN and CDR2 SVGIG were looked up in the germline V gene (reference sequence). This clonotype was counted at least ten times. Its antigen is not yet known. Base-call qualities are not available, and no considerably larger clone is one nucleotide away. The research as a whole found: Bulk unsorted samples precluded comparing CD4+ and CD8+ T cell repertoires. Only the TCR beta chain was sequenced, which likely underestimates true repertoire diversity because unpaired alpha chains were not captured. With just a handful of patients in the study, the authors point out that the findings should be validated in a larger study. The top 250 clones accounted for a significantly greater share of the repertoire in tumors than in blood (p = 0.039). Consistent with antigen-driven expansion, pairs of tumor regions showed higher repertoire overlap (mean roughly 35%) than either tumor-adjacent pairs (around 17%) or tumor-blood pairs (around 15%). Only about 7-25% of top clones were found in all five regions of a tumor, suggesting spatial heterogeneity of tumor-infiltrating T cells.

Total RNA and DNA were co-extracted without cell sorting from 20-30 mg of bulk tissue using the AllPrep DNA/RNA mini kit. Surgical resection was performed in China between late 2015 and 2016 on about 5 patients with histopathologically diagnosed primary liver carcinoma. Patients had chronic HBV infection and were treatment-naive at sampling. Each tumor was sampled at five spatially separated regions: the superior, inferior, left-lateral and right-lateral poles and the tumor centre. Histological examination found more than 75% viable tumor cells in every tumor sample. Fresh tumor and adjacent tissue pieces were bisected; one half was stored in RNAlater at -80°C, the other sent for histology.

The sample taken for sequencing was liver tumor tissue from sampling region 3. The label giving this sample's cell subset or site can be read as: tumor region T3, left-lateral pole. The chain uses TRBV30 and TRBJ2-2; the D gene cannot be named for sure. The clonotype was recovered from an older woman with primary liver carcinoma and hepatitis B virus infection. The CDR3 reads CAWGEYTGELFF. The nucleotides read TGTGCCTGGGGGGAATACACCGGGGAGCTGTTTTTT. Where the CDR3 stops, the reference TRBV30 and TRBJ2-2 genes take over; the full variable domain is SQTIHQWPATLVQPVGSPLSLECTVEGTSNPNLYWYRQAAGRGLQLLFYSVGIGQISSEVPQNLSASRPQDRQFILSSKKLLLSDSGFYLCAWGEYTGELFFGEGSRLTVL.